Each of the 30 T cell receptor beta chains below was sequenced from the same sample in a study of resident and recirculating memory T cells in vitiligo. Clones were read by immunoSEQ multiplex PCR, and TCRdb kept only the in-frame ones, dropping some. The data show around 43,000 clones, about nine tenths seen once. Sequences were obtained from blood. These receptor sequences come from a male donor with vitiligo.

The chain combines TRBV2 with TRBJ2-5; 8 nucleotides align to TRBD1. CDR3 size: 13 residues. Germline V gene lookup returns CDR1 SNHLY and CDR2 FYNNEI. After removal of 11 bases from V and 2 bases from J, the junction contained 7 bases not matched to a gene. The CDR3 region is CAGRRDRQETQYF. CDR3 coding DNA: TGTGCCGGCCGCCGGGACAGGCAAGAGACCCAGTACTTC.

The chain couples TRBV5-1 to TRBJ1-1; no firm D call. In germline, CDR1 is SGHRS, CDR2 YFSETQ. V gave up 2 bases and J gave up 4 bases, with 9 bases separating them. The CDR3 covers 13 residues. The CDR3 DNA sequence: TGCGCCAGCAGCTTTGGGGAGGGCACTGAAGCTTTCTTT. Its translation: CASSFGEGTEAFF. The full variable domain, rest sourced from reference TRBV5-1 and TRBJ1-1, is KAGVTQTPRYLIKTRGQQVTLSCSPISGHRSVSWYQQTPGQGLQFLFEYFSETQRNKGNFPGRFSGRQFSNSRSEMNVSTLELGDSALYLCASSFGEGTEAFFGQGTRLTVV.

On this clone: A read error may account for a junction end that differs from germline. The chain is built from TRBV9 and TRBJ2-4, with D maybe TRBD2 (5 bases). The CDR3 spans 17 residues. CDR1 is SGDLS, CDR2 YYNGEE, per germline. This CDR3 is CAGSPRLADSAKNIQYF. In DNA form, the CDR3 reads TGTGCCGGCAGCCCCCGATTGGCGGACTCGGCCAAAAACATTCAGTACTTC.

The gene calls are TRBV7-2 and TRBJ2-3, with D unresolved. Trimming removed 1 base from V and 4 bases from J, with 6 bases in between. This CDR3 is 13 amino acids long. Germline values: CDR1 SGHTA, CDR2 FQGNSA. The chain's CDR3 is CASSLERADTQYF. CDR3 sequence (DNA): TGTGCCAGCAGCTTAGAGCGCGCAGATACGCAGTATTTT.

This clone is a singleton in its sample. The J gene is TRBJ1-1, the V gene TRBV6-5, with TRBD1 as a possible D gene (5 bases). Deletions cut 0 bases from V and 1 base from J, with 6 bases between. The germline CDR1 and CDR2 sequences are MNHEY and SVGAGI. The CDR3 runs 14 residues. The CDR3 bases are TGTGCCAGCAGTTACTCGGGGCGGAACACTGAAGCTTTCTTT. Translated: CASSYSGRNTEAFF.

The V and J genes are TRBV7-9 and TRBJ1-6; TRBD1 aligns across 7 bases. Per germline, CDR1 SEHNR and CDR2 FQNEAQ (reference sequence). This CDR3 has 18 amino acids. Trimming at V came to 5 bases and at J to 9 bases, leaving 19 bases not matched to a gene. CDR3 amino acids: CASSPLPRDSVRGSPLHF. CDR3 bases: TGTGCCAGCAGCCCATTACCCCGGGACAGTGTAAGGGGTTCACCCCTCCACTTT.

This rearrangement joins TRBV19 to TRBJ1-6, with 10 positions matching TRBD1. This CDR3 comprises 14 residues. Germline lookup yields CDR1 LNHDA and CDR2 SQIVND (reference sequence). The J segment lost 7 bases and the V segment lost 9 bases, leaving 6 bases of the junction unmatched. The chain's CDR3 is CASTGQGSNSPLHF. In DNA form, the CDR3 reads TGTGCCAGCACGGGACAGGGGTCAAATTCACCCCTCCACTTT.

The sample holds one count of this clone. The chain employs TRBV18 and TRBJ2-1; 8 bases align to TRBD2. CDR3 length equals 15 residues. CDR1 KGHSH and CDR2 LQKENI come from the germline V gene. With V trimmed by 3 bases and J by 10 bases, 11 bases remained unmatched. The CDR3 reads CASSPRSGGPREQFF. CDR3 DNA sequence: TGTGCCAGCTCACCTCGGTCGGGGGGGCCCCGGGAGCAGTTCTTC.

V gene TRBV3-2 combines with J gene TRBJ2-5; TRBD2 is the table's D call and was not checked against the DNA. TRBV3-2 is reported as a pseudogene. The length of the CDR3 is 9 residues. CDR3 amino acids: CGCLETQYF. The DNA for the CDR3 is TGTGGTTGTCTGGAGACCCAGTACTTC.

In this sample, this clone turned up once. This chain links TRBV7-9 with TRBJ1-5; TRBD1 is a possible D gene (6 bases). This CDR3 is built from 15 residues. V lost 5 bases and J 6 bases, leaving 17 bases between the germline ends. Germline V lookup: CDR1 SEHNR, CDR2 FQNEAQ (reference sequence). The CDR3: CASSNLLGGSQPQHF. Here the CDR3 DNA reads TGTGCCAGCAGCAACCTTCTTGGGGGCAGTCAGCCCCAGCATTTT. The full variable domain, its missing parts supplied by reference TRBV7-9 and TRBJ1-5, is DTGVSQNPRHKITKRGQNVTFRCDPISEHNRLYWYRQTLGQGPEFLTYFQNEAQLEKSRLLSDRFSAERPKGSFSTLEIQRTEQGDSAMYLCASSNLLGGSQPQHFGDGTRLSIL.

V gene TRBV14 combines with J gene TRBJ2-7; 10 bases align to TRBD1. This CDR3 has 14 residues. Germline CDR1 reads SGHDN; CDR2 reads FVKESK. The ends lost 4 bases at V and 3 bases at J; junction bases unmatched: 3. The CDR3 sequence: CASSLRDRGYEQYF. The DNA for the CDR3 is TGTGCCAGCAGCCTTCGGGACAGGGGCTACGAGCAGTACTTC.

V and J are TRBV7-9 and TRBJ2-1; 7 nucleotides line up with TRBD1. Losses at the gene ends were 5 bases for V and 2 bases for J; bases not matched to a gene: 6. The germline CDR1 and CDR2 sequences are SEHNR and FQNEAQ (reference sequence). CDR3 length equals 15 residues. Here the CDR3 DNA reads TGTGCCAGCAGCCTTAACAGGGGCCCCTACAATGAGCAGTTCTTC. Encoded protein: CASSLNRGPYNEQFF.

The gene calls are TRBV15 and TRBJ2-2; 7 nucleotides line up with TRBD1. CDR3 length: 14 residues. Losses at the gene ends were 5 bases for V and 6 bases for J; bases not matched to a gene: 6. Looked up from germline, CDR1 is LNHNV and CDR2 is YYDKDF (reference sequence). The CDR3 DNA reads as TGTGCCACCAGCCCGAGACAGGGTTCCGGGGAGCTGTTTTTT. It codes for CATSPRQGSGELFF.

The CDR3 reads CASSTTGGPGELFF. In nucleotides, the CDR3 is TGTGCCAGCAGCACGACAGGGGGGCCCGGGGAGCTGTTTTTT. This chain uses TRBV9 with TRBJ2-2, with 9 nucleotides matching TRBD1. CDR3 size: 14 residues. Per the germline V gene, CDR1 is SGDLS and CDR2 is YYNGEE. V trimming: 4 bases; J trimming: 6 bases; junction bases outside the gene matches: 4.

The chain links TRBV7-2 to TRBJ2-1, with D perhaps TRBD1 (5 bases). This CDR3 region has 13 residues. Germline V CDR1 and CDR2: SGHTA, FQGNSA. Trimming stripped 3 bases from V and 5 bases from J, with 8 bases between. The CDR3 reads CASSLGPNNEQFF. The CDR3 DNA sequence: TGTGCCAGCAGCTTGGGGCCAAACAATGAGCAGTTCTTC.

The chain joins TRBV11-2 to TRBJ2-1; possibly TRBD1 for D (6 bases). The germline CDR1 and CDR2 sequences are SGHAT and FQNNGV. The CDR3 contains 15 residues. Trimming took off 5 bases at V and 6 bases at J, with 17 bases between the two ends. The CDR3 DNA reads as TGTGCCAGCAGCCCGCGTGGGGGCCGCGGCAATGAGCAGTTCTTC. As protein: CASSPRGGRGNEQFF.

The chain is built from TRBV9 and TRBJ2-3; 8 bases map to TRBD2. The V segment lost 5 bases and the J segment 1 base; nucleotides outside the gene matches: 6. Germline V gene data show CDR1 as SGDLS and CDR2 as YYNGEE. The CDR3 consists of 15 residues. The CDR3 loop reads CASSSAGGGTDTQYF. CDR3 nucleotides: TGTGCCAGCAGTTCCGCGGGGGGAGGCACAGATACGCAGTATTTT. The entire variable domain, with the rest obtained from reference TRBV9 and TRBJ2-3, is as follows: DSGVTQTPKHLITATGQRVTLRCSPRSGDLSVYWYQQSLDQGLQFLIQYYNGEERAKGNILERFSAQQFPDLHSELNLSSLELGDSALYFCASSSAGGGTDTQYFGPGTRLTVL.

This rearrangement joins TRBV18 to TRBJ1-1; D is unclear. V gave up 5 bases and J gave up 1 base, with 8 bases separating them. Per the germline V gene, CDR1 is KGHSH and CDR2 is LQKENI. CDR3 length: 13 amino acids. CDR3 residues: CASSSVANTEAFF. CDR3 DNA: TGTGCCAGCTCATCAGTAGCGAACACTGAAGCTTTCTTT.

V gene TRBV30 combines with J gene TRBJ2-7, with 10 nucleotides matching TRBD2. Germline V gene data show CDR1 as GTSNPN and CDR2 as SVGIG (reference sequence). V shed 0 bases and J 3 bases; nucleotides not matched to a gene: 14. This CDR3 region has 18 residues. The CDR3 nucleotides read TGTGCCTGGAGTGTAAAACCTGCTCAGCGGGGGGGGAGCTACGAGCAGTACTTC. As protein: CAWSVKPAQRGGSYEQYF.

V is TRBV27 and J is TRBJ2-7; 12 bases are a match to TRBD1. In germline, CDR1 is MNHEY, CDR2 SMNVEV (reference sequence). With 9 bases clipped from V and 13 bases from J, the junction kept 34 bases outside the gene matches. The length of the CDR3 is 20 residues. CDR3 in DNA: TGTGCCAGAGGGGACAGGGGGCTTTTACGTACGCCGAGCGATAATCTCCTCTTATACTTC. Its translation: CARGDRGLLRTPSDNLLLYF.

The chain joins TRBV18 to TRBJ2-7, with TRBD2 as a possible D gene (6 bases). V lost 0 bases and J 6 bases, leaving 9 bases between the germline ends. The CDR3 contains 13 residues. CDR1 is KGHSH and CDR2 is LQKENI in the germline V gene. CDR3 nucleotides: TGTGCCAGCTCACCACCGGAGGGCACCGAGCAGTACTTC. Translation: CASSPPEGTEQYF.

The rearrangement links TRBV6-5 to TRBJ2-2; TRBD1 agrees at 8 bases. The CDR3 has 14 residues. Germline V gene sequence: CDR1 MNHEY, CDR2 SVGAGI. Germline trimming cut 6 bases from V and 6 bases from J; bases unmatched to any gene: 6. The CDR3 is CASRLGQGPGELFF. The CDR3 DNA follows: TGTGCCAGCAGGCTCGGACAGGGCCCCGGGGAGCTGTTTTTT.

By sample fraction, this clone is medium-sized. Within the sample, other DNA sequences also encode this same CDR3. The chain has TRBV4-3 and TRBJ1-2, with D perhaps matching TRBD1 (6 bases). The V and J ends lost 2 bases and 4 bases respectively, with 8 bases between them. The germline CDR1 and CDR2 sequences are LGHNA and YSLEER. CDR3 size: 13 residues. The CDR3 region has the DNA TGCGCCAGCAGCCAATCAGGGGTCTATGGCTACACCTTC. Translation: CASSQSGVYGYTF.

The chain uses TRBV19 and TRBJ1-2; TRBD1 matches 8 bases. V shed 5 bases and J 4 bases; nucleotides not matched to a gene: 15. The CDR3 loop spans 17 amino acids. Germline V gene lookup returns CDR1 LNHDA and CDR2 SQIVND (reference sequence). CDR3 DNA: TGTGCCAGTAGTGACCAGGGGGCTAAACTAACTCCCTATGGCTACACCTTC. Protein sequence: CASSDQGAKLTPYGYTF.

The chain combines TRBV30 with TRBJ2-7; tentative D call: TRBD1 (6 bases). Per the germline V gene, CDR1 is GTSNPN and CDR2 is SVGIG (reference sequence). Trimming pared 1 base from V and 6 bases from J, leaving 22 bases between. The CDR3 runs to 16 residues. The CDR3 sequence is CAWSDGDRPLSSEQYF. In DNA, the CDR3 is TGTGCCTGGAGTGACGGAGACAGGCCCCTTTCCAGCGAGCAGTACTTC.

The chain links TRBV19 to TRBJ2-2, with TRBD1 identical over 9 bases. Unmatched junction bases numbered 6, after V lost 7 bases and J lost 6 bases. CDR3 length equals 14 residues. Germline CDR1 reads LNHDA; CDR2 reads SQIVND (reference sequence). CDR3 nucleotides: TGTGCCAGTAAAAGGGACAGGGTCCCCGGGGAGCTGTTTTTT. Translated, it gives CASKRDRVPGELFF.

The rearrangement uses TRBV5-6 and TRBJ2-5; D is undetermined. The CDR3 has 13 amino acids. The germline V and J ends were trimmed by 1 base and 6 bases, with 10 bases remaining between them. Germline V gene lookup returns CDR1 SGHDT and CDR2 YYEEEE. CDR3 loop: CASSLPPGKTQYF. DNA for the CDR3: TGTGCCAGCAGCTTGCCCCCGGGTAAGACCCAGTACTTC.

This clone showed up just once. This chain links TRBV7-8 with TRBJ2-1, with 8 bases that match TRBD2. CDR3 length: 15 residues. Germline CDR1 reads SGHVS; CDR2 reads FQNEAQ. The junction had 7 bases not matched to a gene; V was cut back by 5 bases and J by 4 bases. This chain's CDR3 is CASSLTSGLYNEQFF. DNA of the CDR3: TGTGCCAGCAGCCTTACTAGCGGACTTTACAATGAGCAGTTCTTC.

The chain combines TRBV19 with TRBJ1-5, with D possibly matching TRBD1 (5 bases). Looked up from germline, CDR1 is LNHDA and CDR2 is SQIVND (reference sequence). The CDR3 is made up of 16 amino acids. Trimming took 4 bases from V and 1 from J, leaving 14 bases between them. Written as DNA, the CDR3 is TGTGCCAGTAGTAATATCAACAGGTCCAGCAATCAGCCCCAGCATTTT. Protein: CASSNINRSSNQPQHF.

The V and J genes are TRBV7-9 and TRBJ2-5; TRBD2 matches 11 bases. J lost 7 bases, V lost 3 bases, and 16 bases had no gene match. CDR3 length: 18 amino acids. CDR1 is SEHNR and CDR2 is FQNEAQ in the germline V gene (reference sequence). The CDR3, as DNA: TGTGCCAGCAGCTTCCCACGACGTTTAGCGGGGGGGCGAGGGACCCAGTACTTC. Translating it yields CASSFPRRLAGGRGTQYF.